One and the same sample provided the 13 T cell receptor beta chains below, sequenced in a study of Graves' ophthalmopathy and Graves' hyperthyroidism. RNA served as the template for amplifying TCR beta CDR3 regions. RT-PCR was first run with HTBI primers, then multiplex PCR in a second round. TCRdb reprocessed the multiplex PCR reads via MiXCR and lists one record per CDR3 protein. This table has approximately 700,000 distinct CDR3 sequences, about two fifths appearing once. Sequenced sample: peripheral blood. These TCRs come from an adult man with Graves' ophthalmopathy.

There are a few counts of this clonotype. The chain carries TRBV7-2 and TRBJ2-7, with 11 bases fitting TRBD1. The V gene end was trimmed by 5 bases and the J gene end by 2 bases; junction bases not matched to a gene: 11. The CDR3 has 17 residues. Germline V gene sequence: CDR1 SGHTA, CDR2 FQGNSA. CDR3 coding DNA: TGTGCCAGCAGCCCCCCCGCCGGGGACAGGGGGACCTACGAGCAGTACTTC. Residues: CASSPPAGDRGTYEQYF.

A word on this clonotype: Likely a read error: the CDR3 ends without its conserved phenylalanine or tryptophan. The DNA is omitted, as the CDR3 cannot be located on it reliably, and the CDR3 follows TCRdb's listing. The chain links TRBV19 to TRBJ1-4. Per the germline V gene, CDR1 is LNHDA and CDR2 is SQIVND (reference sequence). The CDR3 length is 8 residues, termini included. CDR3 sequence reads: CASSNGGV.

The rearrangement joins TRBV7-9 to TRBJ2-7, with D possibly being TRBD2 (5 bases). The germline CDR1 and CDR2 sequences are SEHNR and FQNEAQ (reference sequence). Deletions cut 6 bases from V and 6 bases from J, with 15 bases between. The CDR3 has 13 residues. For the CDR3, the DNA is TGTGCCAGCAGACCCCCCCCGGGGTCCGAGCAGTACTTC. Protein product: CASRPPPGSEQYF. Complete variable domain (other parts from reference TRBV7-9 and TRBJ2-7): DTGVSQNPRHKITKRGQNVTFRCDPISEHNRLYWYRQTLGQGPEFLTYFQNEAQLEKSRLLSDRFSAERPKGSFSTLEIQRTEQGDSAMYLCASRPPPGSEQYFGPGTRLTVT.

The chain is built from TRBV19 and TRBJ1-5; D may be TRBD1 (5 bases). V lost 8 bases and J lost 11, with 19 bases in between. The CDR3 length is 13 residues. Germline V gene sequence: CDR1 LNHDA, CDR2 SQIVND (reference sequence). The CDR3 DNA follows: TGTGCCAGTTCGTCGGGGGAGAGGGAGACCCAGCATTTT. This encodes CASSSGERETQHF.

The table lists this clonotype with a few counts. This rearrangement joins TRBV5-6 to TRBJ2-7; a possible D gene is TRBD1 (6 bases). CDR1 is SGHDT and CDR2 is YYEEEE in the germline V gene. V was cut by 2 bases and J by 5 bases, with 14 bases left in between. The CDR3 is 14 residues long. The CDR3 coding sequence is TGTGCCAGCAGCTTTTGGAACAGGGAAAACGAGCAGTACTTC. Residues: CASSFWNRENEQYF. The variable domain in full, completed from reference TRBV5-6 and TRBJ2-7, reads DAGVTQSPTHLIKTRGQQVTLRCSPKSGHDTVSWYQQALGQGPQFIFQYYEEEERQRGNFPDRFSGHQFPNYSSELNVNALLLGDSALYLCASSFWNRENEQYFGPGTRLTVT.

There are a few counts of this clonotype. The V call is TRBV3-1, the J call TRBJ1-1; tentatively, D is TRBD1 (5 bases). The CDR3 is 14 residues long. Germline values: CDR1 LGHDT, CDR2 YNNKEL (reference sequence). V gave up 3 bases and J gave up 3 bases, with 11 bases separating them. CDR3 region: CASSQIGEDTEAFF. Here the CDR3 DNA reads TGTGCCAGCAGCCAGATAGGGGAGGACACTGAAGCTTTCTTT.

The CDR3 DNA follows: TGCAGCGTTGAGTTTAATGAGCAGTTCTTC. Its translation: CSVEFNEQFF. V and J are TRBV29-1 and TRBJ2-1; D remains unclear. The V end lost 3 bases, the J end lost 7 bases, and 4 bases lay between the germline ends. CDR3 length equals 10 residues. The germline V gene has CDR1 SQVTM and CDR2 ANQGSEA.

This clonotype was observed many times. The chain links TRBV24-1 to TRBJ2-5; D uncertain. The CDR3 totals 13 residues. Trimming stripped 1 base from V and 3 bases from J, with 5 bases between. Germline lookup yields CDR1 KGHDR and CDR2 SFDVKD. The CDR3, as DNA: TGTGCCACCAGTGATTTAATGGAAGAGACCCAGTACTTC. This encodes CATSDLMEETQYF.

The chain carries TRBV6-6 and TRBJ1-3; D not resolved. Trimming took off 5 bases at V and 0 bases at J, with 14 bases between the two ends. The CDR3 is 16 residues long. Germline CDR1 reads MNHNY; CDR2 reads SVGAGI (reference sequence). Written as DNA, the CDR3 is TGTGCCAGCAGTGAAAAGAAGCGGTTCTCTGGAAACACCATATATTTT. As protein: CASSEKKRFSGNTIYF.

This clonotype was picked up one time. The chain combines TRBV20-1 with TRBJ1-5; no reliable D call. The ends were cut back, 3 bases at V and 4 bases at J, with 19 bases in the middle. CDR1 DFQATT and CDR2 SNEGSKA come from the germline V gene (reference sequence). The CDR3 has 16 amino acids. The CDR3 reads CSARSEDRGLNQPQHF. The CDR3 DNA sequence: TGCAGTGCTAGGAGCGAAGACCGAGGTTTAAATCAGCCCCAGCATTTT.

V is TRBV7-3 and J is TRBJ2-6; unclear D gene. The V end was cut by 6 bases, the J end by 2 bases, with 8 bases between. The CDR3 extends over 14 amino acids. Germline loops: CDR1 SGHTA, CDR2 FQGTGA. The CDR3 DNA is TGTGCCAGCAGTCATAGGGCTGGGGCCAACGTCCTGACTTTC. As protein: CASSHRAGANVLTF.

The sample holds a few counts of this clonotype. The chain links TRBV2 to TRBJ1-4; D might be TRBD1 (6 bases). The germline CDR1 and CDR2 sequences are SNHLY and FYNNEI. The V end lost 6 bases, the J end lost 8 bases, and 19 bases lay between the germline ends. This CDR3 is 15 amino acids long. CDR3 protein: CASSVEGGVGEKLFF. DNA of the CDR3: TGTGCCAGCAGCGTGGAGGGGGGCGTCGGGGAAAAACTGTTTTTT.

This clonotype has more than one count but fewer than ten. The rearrangement joins TRBV12-3 or TRBV12-4 to TRBJ1-6; 8 nucleotides match TRBD1. The CDR3 totals 15 residues. V was clipped by 5 bases and J by 7 bases; unmatched bases: 7. DNA of the CDR3: TGTGCCAGCAGTCGGACAGGGAGTAGCAATTCACCCCTCCACTTT. Its translation: CASSRTGSSNSPLHF.